Listed here is a single T cell receptor beta chain. This clone's antigen is unknown. Base qualities were left out, and no much larger clone turns up one base away. These data are taken from a study of T cells in localized non-small cell lung cancer (TCRdb year 2020). In the study overall: Comparing tumors with uninvolved tumor-adjacent lungs, the study looked at the T cell repertoires of hundreds of patients with early-stage NSCLC. The cohort was made up of fewer than 250 treatment-naive NSCLC patients whose localized lung tumors had been resected. The mean age of the NSCLC patients was about 67 years, with fewer than 150 men and 107 women. The research as a whole found: Higher T cell density in blood was associated with longer overall survival, whereas higher clonality in adjacent lung was associated with shorter survival. Because multi-region sequencing of the tumors was not done, intratumor heterogeneity could not be ruled out. Since the design was exploratory, TCR variables were selected using unadjusted p-values with no false-discovery rate correction. A median of around 57 of the top 100 tumor clones turned up in the paired uninvolved adjacent lung, and some 28 of those clones also ranked among the top 100 of that same adjacent lung. Uninvolved tumor-adjacent lung showed the highest T cell clonality, higher than tumor, which suggests more focused antigenic responses in the adjacent lung.

There are 13 amino acids in the CDR3, from cysteine to phenylalanine inclusive. Kept here is only the CDR3 DNA, which spans 39 bases and is read in frame from base 1. The V end gives up 11 bases and the J end 7 bases, leaving 6 bases in the junction not matched to a gene. Via the germline V gene, CDR1 is ENHRY and CDR2 SYGVKD. At diagnosis, tumor, uninvolved tumor-adjacent lung and peripheral blood were collected and then preserved as a mix of FFPE and fresh-frozen material. For TCR repertoire profiling, blood samples were analyzed in the form of peripheral blood mononuclear cells. The immunoSEQ Assay was used to sequence TCR beta CDR3 regions from DNA. The original pipeline was this. T cell density was computed as TCR beta template counts normalized to usable DNA estimated by amplifying housekeeping genes. The preseqR package was used to estimate richness by extrapolating to 400,000 templates for PBMC samples and to 120,000 templates for tissue samples. Clonality was taken to be one minus Pielou's evenness. Tissue-enriched TCRs were identified through differential abundance testing performed on productive amino-acid clonotypes, with a minimum total count of 5 and an alpha of 0.1. The Jaccard Index and the Morisita Overlap Index were used to measure how much the repertoires overlapped between compartments. GLIPH clustered TCR beta CDR3s with public tetramer-defined viral CDR3s; viral motifs required at least three viral sequences plus V-gene enrichment. Imported from immuneACCESS, the table was reduced by TCRdb to in-frame sequences with V and J called. These copies leave out some clones; in studies compared against another copy, an unresolved V gene accounts for under half, and the cause of the remainder is not known. V, J and clone size were drawn from that table, and D and trimming were deduced from the DNA. This sample gives 20,000 to 25,000 clones in total; approximately 84% of them show up just once. The ten largest clones add up to roughly 2.2% of the sample.

Recombination linked TRBV10-3 to TRBJ2-2; TRBD2 agrees with 11 junctional bases. The receptor was derived from a man between 35 and 75 years old with stage I lung adenocarcinoma. The material sequenced was peripheral blood, taken before any cancer treatment. The nucleotide sequence is TGTGCCTCCACCGGGACTAGCGGCGGGGAGCTGTTTTTT. This encodes CASTGTSGGELFF.